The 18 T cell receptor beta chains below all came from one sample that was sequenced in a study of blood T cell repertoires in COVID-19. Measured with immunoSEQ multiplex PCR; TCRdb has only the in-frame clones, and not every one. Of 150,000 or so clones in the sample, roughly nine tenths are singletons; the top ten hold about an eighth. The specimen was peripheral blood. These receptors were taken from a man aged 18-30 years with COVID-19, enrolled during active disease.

The CDR3 DNA follows: TGTGCCAGCAGCTTAGTCGGGACAGGGGTCAATCAGCCCCAGCATTTT. Protein sequence: CASSLVGTGVNQPQHF. This rearrangement joins TRBV7-2 to TRBJ1-5, with 10 bases matching TRBD1. The CDR3 is made up of 16 amino acids. Germline CDR1 and CDR2: SGHTA and FQGNSA. The junction had 3 bases not matched to a gene; V was cut back by 1 base and J by 3 bases.

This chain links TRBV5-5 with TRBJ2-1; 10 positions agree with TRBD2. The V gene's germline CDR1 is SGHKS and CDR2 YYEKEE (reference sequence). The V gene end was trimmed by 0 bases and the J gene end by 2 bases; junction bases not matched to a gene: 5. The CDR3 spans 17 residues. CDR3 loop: CASSLVPSGSAYNEQFF. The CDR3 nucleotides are TGTGCCAGCAGCTTGGTTCCTAGCGGGAGTGCCTACAATGAGCAGTTCTTC.

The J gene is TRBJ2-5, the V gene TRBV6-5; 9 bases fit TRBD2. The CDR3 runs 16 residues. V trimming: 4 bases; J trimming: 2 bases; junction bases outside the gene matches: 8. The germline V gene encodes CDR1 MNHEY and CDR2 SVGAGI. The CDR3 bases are TGTGCCAGCAGTTCCACTGAGCTAGCGGGACAAGAGACCCAGTACTTC. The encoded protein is CASSSTELAGQETQYF.

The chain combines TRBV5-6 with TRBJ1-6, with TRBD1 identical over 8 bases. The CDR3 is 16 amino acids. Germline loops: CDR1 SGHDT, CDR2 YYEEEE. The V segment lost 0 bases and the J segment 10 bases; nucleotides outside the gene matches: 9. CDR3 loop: CASSLGRQGAYSPLHF. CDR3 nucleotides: TGTGCCAGCAGCTTGGGTCGCCAGGGGGCTTACTCACCCCTCCACTTT.

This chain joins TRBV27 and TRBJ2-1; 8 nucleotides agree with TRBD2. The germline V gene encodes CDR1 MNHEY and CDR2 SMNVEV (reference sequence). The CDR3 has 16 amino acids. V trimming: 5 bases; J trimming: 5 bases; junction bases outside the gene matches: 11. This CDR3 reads CASSRGGREINNEQFF. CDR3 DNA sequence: TGTGCCAGCAGTCGGGGGGGGCGGGAGATTAACAATGAGCAGTTCTTC.

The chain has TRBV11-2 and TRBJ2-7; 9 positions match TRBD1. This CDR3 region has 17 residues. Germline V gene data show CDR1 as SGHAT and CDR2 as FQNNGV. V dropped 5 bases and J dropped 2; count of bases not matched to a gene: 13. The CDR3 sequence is CASSPRPGQGSPYEQYF. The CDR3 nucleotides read TGTGCCAGCAGCCCCCGGCCGGGACAGGGATCCCCCTACGAGCAGTACTTC. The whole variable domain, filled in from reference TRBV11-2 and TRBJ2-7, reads EAGVAQSPRYKIIEKRQSVAFWCNPISGHATLYWYQQILGQGPKLLIQFQNNGVVDDSQLPKDRFSAERLKGVDSTLKIQPAKLEDSAVYLCASSPRPGQGSPYEQYFGPGTRLTVT.

CDR3 sequence: CASSPLGGRGDYEQYF. The CDR3 nucleotides read TGTGCCAGCAGCCCCCTGGGTGGACGGGGGGACTACGAGCAGTACTTC. The V and J genes are TRBV9 and TRBJ2-7; 7 bases are a match to TRBD2. The CDR3 covers 16 residues. The ends lost 4 bases at V and 3 bases at J; junction bases unmatched: 13. Germline V CDR1 and CDR2: SGDLS, YYNGEE. The full variable domain, in which reference TRBV9 and TRBJ2-7 provide the parts outside the CDR3, is DSGVTQTPKHLITATGQRVTLRCSPRSGDLSVYWYQQSLDQGLQFLIQYYNGEERAKGNILERFSAQQFPDLHSELNLSSLELGDSALYFCASSPLGGRGDYEQYFGPGTRLTVT.

The CDR3 is CASSPLPRGPSSYNEQFF. The DNA of the CDR3 is TGTGCCAGCAGCCCTCTCCCAAGGGGGCCCAGCTCCTACAATGAGCAGTTCTTC. The V gene is TRBV7-8, the J gene TRBJ2-1; 7 bases are shared with TRBD1. The V and J ends lost 5 bases and 0 bases, in that order; junction bases with no gene match: 13. The length of the CDR3 is 18 residues. Germline CDR1 SGHVS, CDR2 FQNEAQ.

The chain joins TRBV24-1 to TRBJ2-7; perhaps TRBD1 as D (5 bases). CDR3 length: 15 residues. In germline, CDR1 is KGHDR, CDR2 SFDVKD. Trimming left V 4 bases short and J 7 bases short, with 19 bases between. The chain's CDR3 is CATSDPAGFGEEQYF. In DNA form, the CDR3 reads TGTGCCACCAGTGACCCCGCAGGGTTTGGGGAAGAGCAGTACTTC.

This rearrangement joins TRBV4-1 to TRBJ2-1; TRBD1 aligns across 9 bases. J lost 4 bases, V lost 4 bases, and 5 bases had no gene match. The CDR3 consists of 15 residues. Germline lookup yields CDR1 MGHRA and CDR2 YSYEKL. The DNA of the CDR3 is TGCGCCAGCAGCCCCCCCGGGACAGGGTACAATGAGCAGTTCTTC. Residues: CASSPPGTGYNEQFF.

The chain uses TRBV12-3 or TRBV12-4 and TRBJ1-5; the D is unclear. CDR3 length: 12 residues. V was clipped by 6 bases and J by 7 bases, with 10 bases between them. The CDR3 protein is CASRFSTQPQHF. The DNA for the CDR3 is TGTGCCAGCAGGTTCAGTACACAGCCCCAGCATTTT.

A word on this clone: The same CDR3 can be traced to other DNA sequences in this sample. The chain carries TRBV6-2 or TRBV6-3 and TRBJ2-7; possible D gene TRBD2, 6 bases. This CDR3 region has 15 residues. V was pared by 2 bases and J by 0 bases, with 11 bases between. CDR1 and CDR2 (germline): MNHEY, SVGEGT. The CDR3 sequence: CASSYLAGSSYEQYF. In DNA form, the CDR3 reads TGTGCCAGCAGTTACCTGGCGGGGAGCTCCTACGAGCAGTACTTC.

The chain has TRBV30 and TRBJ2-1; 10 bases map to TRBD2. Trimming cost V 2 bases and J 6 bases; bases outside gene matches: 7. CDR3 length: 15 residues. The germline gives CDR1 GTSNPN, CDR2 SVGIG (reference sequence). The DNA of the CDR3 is TGTGCCTGGAGTCGACTAGCGGGTGTCCTCAATGAGCAGTTCTTC. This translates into CAWSRLAGVLNEQFF.

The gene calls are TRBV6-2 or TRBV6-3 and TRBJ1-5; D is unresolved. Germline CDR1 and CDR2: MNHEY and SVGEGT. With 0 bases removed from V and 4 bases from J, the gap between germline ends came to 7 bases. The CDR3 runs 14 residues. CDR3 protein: CASSYSRGNQPQHF. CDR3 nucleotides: TGTGCCAGCAGTTACTCGAGAGGAAATCAGCCCCAGCATTTT.

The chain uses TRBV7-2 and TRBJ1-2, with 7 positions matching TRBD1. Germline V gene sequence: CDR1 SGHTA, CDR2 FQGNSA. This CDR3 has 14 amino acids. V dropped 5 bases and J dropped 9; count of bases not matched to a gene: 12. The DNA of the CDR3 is TGTGCCAGCAGCCTAGGGACAGCCCCTAGAAGCTACACCTTC. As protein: CASSLGTAPRSYTF.

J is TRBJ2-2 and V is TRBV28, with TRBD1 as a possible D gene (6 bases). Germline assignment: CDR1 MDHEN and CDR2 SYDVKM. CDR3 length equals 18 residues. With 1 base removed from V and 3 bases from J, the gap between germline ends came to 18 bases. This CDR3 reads CASSLLSLMYRDTGELFF. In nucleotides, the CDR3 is TGTGCCAGCAGTTTATTGTCGCTGATGTACAGGGACACCGGGGAGCTGTTTTTT.

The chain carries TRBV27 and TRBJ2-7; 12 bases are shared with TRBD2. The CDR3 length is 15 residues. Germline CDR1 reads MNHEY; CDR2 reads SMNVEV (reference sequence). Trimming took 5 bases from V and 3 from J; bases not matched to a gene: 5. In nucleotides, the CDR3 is TGTGCCAGCAGTCGAGGGGGACTAGCGGGCTACGAGCAGTACTTC. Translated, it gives CASSRGGLAGYEQYF.

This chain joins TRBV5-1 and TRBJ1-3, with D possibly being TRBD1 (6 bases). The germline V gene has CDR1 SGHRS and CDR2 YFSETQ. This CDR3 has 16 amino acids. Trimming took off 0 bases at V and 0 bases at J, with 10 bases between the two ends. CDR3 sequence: CASSLDDRSSGNTIYF. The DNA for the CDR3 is TGCGCCAGCAGCTTGGACGACAGGAGCTCTGGAAACACCATATATTTT.